Given below is one T cell receptor beta chain in context. Compared with germline, one end of the junction differs, possibly owing to a read error. This entry is derived from a study of T cells in Graves' hyperthyroidism and ophthalmopathy. RNA transcripts provided the source from which TCR beta CDR3 regions were amplified. The primer set for the first-round RT-PCR of the TCR CDR3 was HTBI. TCRdb re-called the multiplex PCR reads with MiXCR, one entry per CDR3 protein. The top ten clones hold 7.8% of a sample with some 270,000 distinct CDR3 sequences, roughly 15% of them seen once. Each diagnosis was grounded in clinical symptoms, serum thyroxine and TRAb, thyroid ultrasound, and orbital computed tomography. CDR3 length equals 13 residues. Looked up from germline, CDR1 is SGHDN and CDR2 is FVKESK.

The material sequenced was blood. The receptor was derived from a woman under 40 with Graves' hyperthyroidism that later progressed to Graves' ophthalmopathy. This rearrangement joins TRBV14 to TRBJ1-4; D might be TRBD1 (5 bases). CDR3 protein: CAGSQGYREKLFF. CDR3 DNA: TGTGCCGGCAGCCAGGGATATCGCGAAAAACTGTTTTTT.